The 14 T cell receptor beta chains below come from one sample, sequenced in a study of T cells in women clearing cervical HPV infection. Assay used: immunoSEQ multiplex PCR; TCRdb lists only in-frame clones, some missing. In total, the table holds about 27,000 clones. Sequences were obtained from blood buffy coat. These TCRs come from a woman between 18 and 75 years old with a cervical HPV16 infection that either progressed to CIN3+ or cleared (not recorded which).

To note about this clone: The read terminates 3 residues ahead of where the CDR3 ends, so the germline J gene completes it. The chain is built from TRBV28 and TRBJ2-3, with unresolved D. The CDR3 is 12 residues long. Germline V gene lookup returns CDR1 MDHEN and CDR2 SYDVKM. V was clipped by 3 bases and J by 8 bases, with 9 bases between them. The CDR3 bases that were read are TGTGCCAGCAGTTTGACTCGGAGTACG. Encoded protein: CASSLTRST. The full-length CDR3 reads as CASSLTRSTQYF.

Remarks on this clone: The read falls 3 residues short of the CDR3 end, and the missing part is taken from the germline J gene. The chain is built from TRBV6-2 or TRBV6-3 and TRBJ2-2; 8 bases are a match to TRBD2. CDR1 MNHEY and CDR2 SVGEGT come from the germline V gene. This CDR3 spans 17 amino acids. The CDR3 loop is CASSYPRGAAGANVLFF. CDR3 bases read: TGTGCCAGCAGTTACCCGCGGGGGGCGGCTGGGGCCAACGTG.

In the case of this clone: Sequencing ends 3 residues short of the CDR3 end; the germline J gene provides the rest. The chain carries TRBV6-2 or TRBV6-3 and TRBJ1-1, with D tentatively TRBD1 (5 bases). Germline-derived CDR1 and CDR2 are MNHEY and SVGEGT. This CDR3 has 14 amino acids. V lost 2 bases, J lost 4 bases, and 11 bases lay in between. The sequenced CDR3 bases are TGTGCCAGCAGTTACGTGGGGCTAGGCACTGAA. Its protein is CASSYVGLGTE. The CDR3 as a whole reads CASSYVGLGTEAFF.

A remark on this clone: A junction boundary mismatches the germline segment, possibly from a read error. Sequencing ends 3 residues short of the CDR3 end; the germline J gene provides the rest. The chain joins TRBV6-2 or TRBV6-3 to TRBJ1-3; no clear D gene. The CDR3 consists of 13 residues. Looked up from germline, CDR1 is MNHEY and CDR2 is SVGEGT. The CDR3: CASSYDSGNTIYF. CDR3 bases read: TGTGCCAGCAGTTACGACTCTGGAAACACA.

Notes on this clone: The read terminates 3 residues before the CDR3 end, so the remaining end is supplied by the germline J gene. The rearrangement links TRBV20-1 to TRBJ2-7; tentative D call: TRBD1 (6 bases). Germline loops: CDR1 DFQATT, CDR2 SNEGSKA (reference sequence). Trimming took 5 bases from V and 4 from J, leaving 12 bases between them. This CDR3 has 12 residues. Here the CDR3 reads CSAPTGHYEQYF. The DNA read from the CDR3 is TGCAGTGCTCCCACAGGGCATTACGAG.

Partial CDR3 DNA: TGTGCCAGTAGTAGACCCGGACAGGGACGCTACGAG. This codes for CASSRPGQGRYE. The entire CDR3 reads CASSRPGQGRYEQYF. This chain connects TRBV19 to TRBJ2-7; 8 bases agree with TRBD1. The CDR3 extends 3 residues past the end of the read, so its final part is completed from the germline J gene. The CDR3 totals 15 residues. Trimming cost V 4 bases and J 3 bases; bases outside gene matches: 8. Germline assignment: CDR1 LNHDA and CDR2 SQIVND (reference sequence).

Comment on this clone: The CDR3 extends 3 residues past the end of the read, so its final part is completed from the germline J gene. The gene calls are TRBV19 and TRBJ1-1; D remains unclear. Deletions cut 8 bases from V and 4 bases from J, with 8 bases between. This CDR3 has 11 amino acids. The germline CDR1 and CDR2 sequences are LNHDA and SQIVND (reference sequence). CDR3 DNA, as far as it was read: TGTGCCAGTCGTTCCTCCACTGAA. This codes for CASRSSTE. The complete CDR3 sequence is CASRSSTEAFF.

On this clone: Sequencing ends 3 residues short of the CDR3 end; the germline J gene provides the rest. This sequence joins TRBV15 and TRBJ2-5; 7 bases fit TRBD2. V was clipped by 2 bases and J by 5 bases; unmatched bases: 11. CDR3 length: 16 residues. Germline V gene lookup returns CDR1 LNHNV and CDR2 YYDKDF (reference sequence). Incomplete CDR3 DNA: TGTGCCACCAGCAGATCCTCCGGACTAGGCGGGGAGACC. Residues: CATSRSSGLGGET. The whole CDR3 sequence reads CATSRSSGLGGETQYF.

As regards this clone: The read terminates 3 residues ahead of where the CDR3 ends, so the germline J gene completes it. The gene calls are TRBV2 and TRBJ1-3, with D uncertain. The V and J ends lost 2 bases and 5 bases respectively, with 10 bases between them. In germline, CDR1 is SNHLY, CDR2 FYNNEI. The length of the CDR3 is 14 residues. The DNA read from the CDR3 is TGTGCCAGCAGTGAAATGAGAGCTAGAAACACC. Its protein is CASSEMRARNT. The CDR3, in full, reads CASSEMRARNTIYF. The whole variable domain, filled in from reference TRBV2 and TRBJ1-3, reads EPEVTQTPSHQVTQMGQEVILRCVPISNHLYFYWYRQILGQKVEFLVSFYNNEISEKSEIFDDQFSVERPDGSNFTLKIRSTKLEDSAMYFCASSEMRARNTIYFGEGSWLTVV.

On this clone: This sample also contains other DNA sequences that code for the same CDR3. CDR3 residues: CASSYSLGQGAGGYTF. Incomplete CDR3 DNA: TGTGCCAGCAGTTACTCCCTCGGACAGGGGGCGGGAGGC. The chain is built from TRBV6-2 or TRBV6-3 and TRBJ1-2, with 11 bases fitting TRBD1. The missing CDR3 end, 3 residues past where the read stops, is filled in from the germline J gene. CDR3 size: 16 residues. CDR1 and CDR2 from the germline V gene are MNHEY and SVGEGT.

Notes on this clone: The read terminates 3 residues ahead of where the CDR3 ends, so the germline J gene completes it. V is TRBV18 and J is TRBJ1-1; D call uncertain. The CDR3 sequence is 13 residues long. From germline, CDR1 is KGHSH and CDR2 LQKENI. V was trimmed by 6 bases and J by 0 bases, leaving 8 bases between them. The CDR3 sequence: CASSPTMNTEAFF. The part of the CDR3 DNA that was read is TGTGCCAGCTCGCCTACCATGAACACTGAA.

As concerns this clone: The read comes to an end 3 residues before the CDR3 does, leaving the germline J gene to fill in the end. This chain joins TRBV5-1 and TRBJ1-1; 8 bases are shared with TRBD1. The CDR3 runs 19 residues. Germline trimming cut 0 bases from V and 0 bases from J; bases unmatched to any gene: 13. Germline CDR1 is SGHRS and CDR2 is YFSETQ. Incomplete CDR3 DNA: TGCGCCAGCAGCTTGGTACTGACAGGGGCGGAACCCATGAACACTGAA. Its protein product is CASSLVLTGAEPMNTE. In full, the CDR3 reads CASSLVLTGAEPMNTEAFF.

CDR3 DNA (partial): TGTGCCAGCAGTTACTCGGTTGTTAGCAATCAGCCG. Translating gives CASSYSVVSNQP. The entire CDR3 is CASSYSVVSNQPQYF. J is TRBJ2-3 and V is TRBV6-2 or TRBV6-3, with D unresolved. The read ends 3 residues early relative to the CDR3; the germline J gene fills the gap. CDR3 length: 15 residues. Germline loops: CDR1 MNHEY, CDR2 SVGEGT.

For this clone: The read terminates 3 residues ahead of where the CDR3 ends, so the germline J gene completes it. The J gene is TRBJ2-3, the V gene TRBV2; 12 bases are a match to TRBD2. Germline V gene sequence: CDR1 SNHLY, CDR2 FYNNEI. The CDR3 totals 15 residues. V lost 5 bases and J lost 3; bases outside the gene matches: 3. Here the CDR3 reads CASSPGLAGTDTQYF. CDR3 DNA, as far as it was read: TGTGCCAGCAGTCCCGGACTAGCGGGAACAGATACG.